This TCR beta chain was profiled in a study of blood T cells in healthy people across ages. Study-wide results and limits: Per million T cells, TCR beta diversity dropped roughly linearly as age increased. A strong correlation was found between TCR beta diversity and the percentage of naive T cells.

This CDR3 is 12 amino acids long. CDR1 LGHNT and CDR2 FRNRAP come from the germline V gene. V was clipped by 7 bases and J by 2 bases, with 3 bases between them. Every sample yielded at least 6.5 million isolated PBMCs. Primers used in a second PCR of roughly 6 to 12 cycles were a sample-barcoded 5' primer and a J-beta primer mix. Per sample, CDR3-containing paired-end reads numbered at least 2.5 million. In TCRdb, the 5' RACE reads were re-called with MiXCR into one record per CDR3 protein. The sample has about 1.1 million distinct CDR3 sequences; under 40% are singletons. For this clonotype: Its cognate antigen is unknown.

This TCR came from a man between 18 and 29 years old in good health. The chain uses TRBV12-5 and TRBJ2-6, with D unresolved. Sequencing used blood. CDR3 bases: TGTGCTAGTGCCGCTGGGGCCAACGTCCTGACTTTC. It encodes CASAAGANVLTF.